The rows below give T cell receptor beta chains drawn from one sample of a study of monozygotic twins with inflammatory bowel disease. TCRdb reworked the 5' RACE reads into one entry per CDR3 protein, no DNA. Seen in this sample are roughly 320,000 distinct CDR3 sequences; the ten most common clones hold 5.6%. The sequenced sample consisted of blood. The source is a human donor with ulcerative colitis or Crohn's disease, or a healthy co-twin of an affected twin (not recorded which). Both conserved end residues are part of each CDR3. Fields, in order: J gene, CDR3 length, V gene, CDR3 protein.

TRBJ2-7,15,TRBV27,CASSYTGFGTYEQYF
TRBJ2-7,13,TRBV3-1,CASSQTSGYEQYF
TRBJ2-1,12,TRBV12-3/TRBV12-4,CASRGLLAADSF
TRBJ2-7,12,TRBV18,CASNQGGYEQYF
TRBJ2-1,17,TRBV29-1,CSVDPSGLAGSYNEQFF
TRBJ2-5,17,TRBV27,CASSKSGLAGGFGTQYF
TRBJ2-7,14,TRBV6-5,CASSYRDRVSEQYF
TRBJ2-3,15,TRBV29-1,CSVSGLAGLTDTQYF
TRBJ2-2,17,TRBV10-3,CAISEDSGGPYTGELFF
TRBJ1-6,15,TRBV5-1,CASSLAGRDNSPLHF
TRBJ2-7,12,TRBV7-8,CASSLVIYEQYF
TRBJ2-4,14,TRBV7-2,CASSLRGSKNIQYF
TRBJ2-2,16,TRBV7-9,CASSDQGGSNTGELFF
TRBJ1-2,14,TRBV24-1,CATSDYKDDYGYTF
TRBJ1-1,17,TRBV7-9,CASSLGLAGGLNTEAFF
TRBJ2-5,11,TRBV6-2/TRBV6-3,CASSWQETQYF
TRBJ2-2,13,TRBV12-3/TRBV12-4,CASRPTGPGELFF
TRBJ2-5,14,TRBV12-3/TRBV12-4,CASGIAGGSETQYF
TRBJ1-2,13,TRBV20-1,CSAQSRGLYGYTF
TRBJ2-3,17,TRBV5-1,CASSLVGQGRGTDTQYF
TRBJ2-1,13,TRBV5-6,CASSYDRANEQFF
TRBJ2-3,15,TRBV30,CACTPGLWGTDTQYF
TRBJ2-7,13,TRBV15,CATSRDYPYEQYF
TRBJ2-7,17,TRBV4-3,CASSQRGVTQKTYEQYF
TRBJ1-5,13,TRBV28,CATRRQGEQPQHF
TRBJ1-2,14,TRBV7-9,CASSLEPGQYGYTF
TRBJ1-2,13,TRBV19,CASSVQGARGYTF
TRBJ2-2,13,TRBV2,CAGTTGLTGELFF